Below, one T cell receptor (beta chain) is given with its context. Its antigen is currently unknown. The CDR3 totals 15 residues. Germline CDR1 is SGHRS and CDR2 is YFSETQ. V gave up 4 bases and J gave up 1 base, with 14 bases separating them. The data belong to a study of T cell clonotyping in hematopoietic cell transplantation. Turning to the study itself: Cytoreduction preceded collection of pretransplant recipient samples. Regarding the study as a whole: After transplant, recipient diversity fell while pathologically expanded clonotypes grew through day 180. Few recipient clonotypes overlapped donors; over 95% were de novo at given depth. Higher Inverse Simpson Index values in graft donor and pretransplant recipient predicted broader posttransplant TCR diversity.

The repertoire was sequenced with immunoSEQ multiplex PCR; TCRdb's copy has only in-frame clones and lacks some. The sample has tens of thousands of clones; roughly 85% are singletons. Time point defined: recipient sample about 28 days before transplant, after cytoreduction. This sequence joins TRBV5-1 and TRBJ2-5, with D possibly being TRBD1 (6 bases). The TCR sequence derives from a man in his 60s with acute myeloid leukemia. Some clones in this sample may be carry-over from other donors' samples. This material consisted of peripheral blood mononuclear cells, taken before stem cell transplant. The CDR3 DNA follows: TGCGCCAGCAGCCCCTTTACAGGGCTCCAAGAGACCCAGTACTTC. Translating it yields CASSPFTGLQETQYF.